This TCR beta chain is from a study of blood T cell repertoires in COVID-19. This CDR3 has 15 residues. CDR1 and CDR2 from the germline V gene are SGHNT and YENEEA. V lost 2 bases and J 4 bases, leaving 13 bases between the germline ends. Generated by immunoSEQ multiplex PCR, the TCRdb table keeps only in-frame clones and is missing some. The profile covers some 150,000 clones, with 70% to 85% appearing a single time and 1.5% to 2% taken by the ten largest. The chain couples TRBV11-3 to TRBJ2-3, with D possibly being TRBD1 (5 bases). Sample: PBMCs or T cells enriched from blood (not recorded which). The receptor was derived from a woman aged 18-30 years who had been exposed to COVID-19. The CDR3 is CASSLSARAADTQYF. As DNA, the CDR3 is TGTGCCAGCAGCTTATCAGCCAGGGCGGCAGATACGCAGTATTTT.